This T cell receptor (beta chain) was captured by sequencing in a study of identical twins. All of the donors were Caucasians in good health. This CDR3 has 16 amino acids. Notes on this clonotype: The junction does not match germline at one end; this may be a read error.

With template switching, a universal primer site was added, and the cDNA carried unique molecular identifiers. Each CDR3 protein is one row after TCRdb ran MiXCR on the 5' RACE reads. The sample records approximately 690,000 distinct CDR3 sequences, roughly 6.2% being singletons. Sequenced input: naive T cells sorted from blood. V is TRBV12-3 or TRBV12-4 and J is TRBJ2-1, with 12 positions matching TRBD2. The receptor was derived from a man aged 18 to 29 in good health. DNA for the CDR3: TGTGCCAGCAGTCTAGCGGGAGGGCCGTTGTACAATGAGCAGTTCTTC. Protein product: CASSLAGGPLYNEQFF.